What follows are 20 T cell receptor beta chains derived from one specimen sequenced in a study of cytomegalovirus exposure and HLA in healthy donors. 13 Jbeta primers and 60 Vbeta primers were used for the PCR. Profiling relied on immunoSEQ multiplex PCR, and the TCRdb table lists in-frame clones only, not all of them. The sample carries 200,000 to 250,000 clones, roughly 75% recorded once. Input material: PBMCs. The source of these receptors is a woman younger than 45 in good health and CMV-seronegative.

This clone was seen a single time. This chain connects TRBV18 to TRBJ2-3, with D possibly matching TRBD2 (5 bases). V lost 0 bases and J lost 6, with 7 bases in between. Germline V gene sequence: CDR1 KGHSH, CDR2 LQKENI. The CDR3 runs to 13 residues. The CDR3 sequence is CASSPPTIDTQYF. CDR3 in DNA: TGTGCCAGCTCACCACCGACTATCGATACGCAGTATTTT.

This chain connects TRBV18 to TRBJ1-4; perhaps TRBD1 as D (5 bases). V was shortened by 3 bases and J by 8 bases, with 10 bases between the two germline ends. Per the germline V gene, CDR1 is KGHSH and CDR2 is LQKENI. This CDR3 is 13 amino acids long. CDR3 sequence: CASSPRGDEKLFF. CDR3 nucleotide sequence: TGTGCCAGCTCACCCCGGGGGGACGAAAAACTGTTTTTT.

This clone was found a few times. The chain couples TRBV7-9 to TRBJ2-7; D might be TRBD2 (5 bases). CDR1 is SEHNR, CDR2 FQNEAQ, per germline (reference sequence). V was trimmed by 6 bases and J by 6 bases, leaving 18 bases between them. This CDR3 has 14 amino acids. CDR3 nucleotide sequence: TGTGCCAGCAGGGACGGCGCGGGCCCCCTCGAGCAGTACTTC. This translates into CASRDGAGPLEQYF.

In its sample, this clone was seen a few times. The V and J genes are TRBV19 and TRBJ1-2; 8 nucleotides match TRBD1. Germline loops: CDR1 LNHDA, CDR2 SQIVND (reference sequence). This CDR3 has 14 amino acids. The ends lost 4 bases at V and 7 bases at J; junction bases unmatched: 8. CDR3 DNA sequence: TGTGCCAGTAGTACCCTGGACAGGGAGGGTGGCTACACCTTC. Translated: CASSTLDREGGYTF.

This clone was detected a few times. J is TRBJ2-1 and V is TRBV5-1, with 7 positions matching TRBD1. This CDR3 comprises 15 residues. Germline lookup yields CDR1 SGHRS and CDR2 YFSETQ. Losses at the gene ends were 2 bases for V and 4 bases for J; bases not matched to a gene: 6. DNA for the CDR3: TGCGCCAGCAGCTTCGGGACAGAACAATACAATGAGCAGTTCTTC. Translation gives CASSFGTEQYNEQFF.

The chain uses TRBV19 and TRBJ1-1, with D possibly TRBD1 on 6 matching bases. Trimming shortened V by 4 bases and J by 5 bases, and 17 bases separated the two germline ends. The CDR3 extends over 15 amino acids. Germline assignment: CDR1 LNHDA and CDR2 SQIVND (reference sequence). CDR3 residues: CASSTGQKSGTEAFF. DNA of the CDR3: TGTGCCAGTAGTACCGGACAGAAATCGGGGACTGAAGCTTTCTTT.

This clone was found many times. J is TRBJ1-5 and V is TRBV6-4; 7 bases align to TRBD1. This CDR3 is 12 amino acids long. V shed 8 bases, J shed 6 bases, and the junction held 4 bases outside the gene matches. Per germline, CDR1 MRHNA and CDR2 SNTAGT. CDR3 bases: TGTGCCAGCCGGACAGGAGGTCAGCCCCAGCATTTT. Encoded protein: CASRTGGQPQHF.

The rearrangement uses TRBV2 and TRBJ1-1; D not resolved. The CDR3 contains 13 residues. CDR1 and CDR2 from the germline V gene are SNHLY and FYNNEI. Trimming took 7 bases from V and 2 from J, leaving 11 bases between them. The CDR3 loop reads CASITEYNTEAFF. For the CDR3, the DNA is TGTGCCAGCATTACAGAGTATAACACTGAAGCTTTCTTT.

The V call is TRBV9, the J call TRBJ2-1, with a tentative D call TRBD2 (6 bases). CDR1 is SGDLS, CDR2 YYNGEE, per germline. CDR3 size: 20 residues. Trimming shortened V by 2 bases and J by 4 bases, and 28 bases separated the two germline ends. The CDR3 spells CASSVPEVRAEPGEYNEQFF. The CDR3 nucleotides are TGTGCCAGCAGCGTGCCGGAGGTCAGAGCCGAACCGGGGGAATACAATGAGCAGTTCTTC.

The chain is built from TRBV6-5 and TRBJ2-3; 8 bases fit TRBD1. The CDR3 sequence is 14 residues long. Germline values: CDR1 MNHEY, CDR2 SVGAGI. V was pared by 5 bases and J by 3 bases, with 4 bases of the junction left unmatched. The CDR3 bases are TGTGCCAGCAGTCAACAGGGGGAAACAGATACGCAGTATTTT. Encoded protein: CASSQQGETDTQYF.

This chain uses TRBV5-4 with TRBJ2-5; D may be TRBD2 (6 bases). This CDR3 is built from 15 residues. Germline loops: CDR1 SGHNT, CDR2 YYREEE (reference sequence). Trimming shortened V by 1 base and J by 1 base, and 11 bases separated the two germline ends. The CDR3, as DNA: TGTGCCAGCAGCTTGACAGTGGGGGGCCAAGAGACCCAGTACTTC. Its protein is CASSLTVGGQETQYF.

CDR3 loop: CASSQGTGRNSPLHF. In DNA form, the CDR3 reads TGTGCCAGCAGCCAAGGGACAGGGAGGAATTCACCCCTCCACTTT. The chain joins TRBV11-2 to TRBJ1-6, with 9 bases identical to TRBD1. CDR3 length: 15 residues. Germline V gene sequence: CDR1 SGHAT, CDR2 FQNNGV. V lost 5 bases, J lost 7 bases, and 6 bases stayed unmatched.

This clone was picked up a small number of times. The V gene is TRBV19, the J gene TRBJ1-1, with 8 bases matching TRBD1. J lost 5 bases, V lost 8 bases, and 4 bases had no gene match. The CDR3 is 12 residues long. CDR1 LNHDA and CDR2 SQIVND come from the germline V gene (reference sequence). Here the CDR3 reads CASGTGGTEAFF. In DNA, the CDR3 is TGTGCCAGTGGTACAGGGGGAACTGAAGCTTTCTTT.

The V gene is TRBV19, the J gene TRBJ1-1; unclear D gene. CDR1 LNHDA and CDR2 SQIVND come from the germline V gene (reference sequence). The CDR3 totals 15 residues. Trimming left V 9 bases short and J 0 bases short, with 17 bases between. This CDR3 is CASQHETILNTEAFF. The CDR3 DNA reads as TGTGCCAGCCAACACGAGACTATTCTGAACACTGAAGCTTTCTTT.

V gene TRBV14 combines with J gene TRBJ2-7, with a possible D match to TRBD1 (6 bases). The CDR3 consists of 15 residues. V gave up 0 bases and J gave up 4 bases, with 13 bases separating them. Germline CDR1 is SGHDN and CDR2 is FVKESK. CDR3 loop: CASSQEQGSLYEQYF. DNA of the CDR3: TGTGCCAGCAGCCAAGAACAGGGAAGCCTTTACGAGCAGTACTTC.

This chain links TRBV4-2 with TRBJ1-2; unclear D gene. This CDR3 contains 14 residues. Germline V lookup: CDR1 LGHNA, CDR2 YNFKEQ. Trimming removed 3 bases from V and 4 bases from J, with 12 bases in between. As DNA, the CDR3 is TGTGCCAGCAGCCATTCCGGGGATACCTATGGCTACACCTTC. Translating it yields CASSHSGDTYGYTF.

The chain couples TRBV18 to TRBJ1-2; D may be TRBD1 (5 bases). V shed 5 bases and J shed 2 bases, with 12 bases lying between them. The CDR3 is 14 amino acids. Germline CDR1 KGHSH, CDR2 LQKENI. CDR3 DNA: TGTGCCAGCTCAACCGGGGCGGGGAACTATGGCTACACCTTC. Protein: CASSTGAGNYGYTF.

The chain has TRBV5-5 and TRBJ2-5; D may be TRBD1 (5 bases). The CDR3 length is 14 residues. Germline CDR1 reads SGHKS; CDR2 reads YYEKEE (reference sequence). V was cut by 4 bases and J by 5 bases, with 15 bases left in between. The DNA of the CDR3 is TGTGCCAGCAGCCCGGACATCGTGCGGGAGACCCAGTACTTC. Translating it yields CASSPDIVRETQYF.

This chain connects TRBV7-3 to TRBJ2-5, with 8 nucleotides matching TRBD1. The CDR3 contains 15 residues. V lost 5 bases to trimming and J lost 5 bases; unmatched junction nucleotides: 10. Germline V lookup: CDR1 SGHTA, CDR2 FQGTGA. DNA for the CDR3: TGTGCCAGCAGCCTGGGACAGGTCCAAGGGGAGACCCAGTACTTC. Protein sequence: CASSLGQVQGETQYF.

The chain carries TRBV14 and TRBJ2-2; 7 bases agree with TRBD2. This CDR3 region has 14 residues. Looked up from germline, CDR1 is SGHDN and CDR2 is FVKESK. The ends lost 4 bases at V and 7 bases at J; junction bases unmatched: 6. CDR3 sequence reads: CASSPLSGGGELFF. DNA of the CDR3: TGTGCCAGCAGCCCCCTTTCGGGGGGCGGGGAGCTGTTTTTT.